The next 16 T cell receptor beta chains were all read from a single sample in a study of blood T cell repertoires in COVID-19. Only in-frame clones appear in the TCRdb table, and some are missing; sequencing was by immunoSEQ multiplex PCR. The sample lists about 150,000 clones; roughly 80% were seen once. What was sequenced was peripheral blood. All receptors derive from a woman older than 75 with acute or convalescent COVID-19.

This clone was observed a handful of times. The rearrangement uses TRBV27 and TRBJ1-2; tentative D call: TRBD1 (5 bases). The germline V gene has CDR1 MNHEY and CDR2 SMNVEV (reference sequence). CDR3 length equals 15 residues. Trimming shortened V by 2 bases and J by 3 bases, and 13 bases separated the two germline ends. The CDR3 sequence: CASSLTRGVHYGYTF. The CDR3 DNA reads as TGTGCCAGCAGTTTAACCCGGGGGGTGCACTATGGCTACACCTTC.

The J gene is TRBJ1-2, the V gene TRBV7-9; TRBD1 matches at 7 bases. V shed 4 bases, J shed 6 bases, and the junction held 8 bases outside the gene matches. Germline lookup yields CDR1 SEHNR and CDR2 FQNEAQ (reference sequence). The CDR3 covers 14 residues. CDR3 DNA sequence: TGTGCCAGCAGCTCCACACGACAGGGAAATGGCTACACCTTC. Protein product: CASSSTRQGNGYTF.

The rearrangement links TRBV5-1 to TRBJ2-3, with TRBD2 matching over 9 bases. CDR1 is SGHRS, CDR2 YFSETQ, per germline. The CDR3 is 15 amino acids. With 3 bases clipped from V and 4 bases from J, the junction kept 6 bases outside the gene matches. Here the CDR3 DNA reads TGCGCCAGCAGCTCGGGACTAGCTCCCGCAGATACGCAGTATTTT. Translated: CASSSGLAPADTQYF. The full variable domain, completed using reference TRBV5-1 and TRBJ2-3, is KAGVTQTPRYLIKTRGQQVTLSCSPISGHRSVSWYQQTPGQGLQFLFEYFSETQRNKGNFPGRFSGRQFSNSRSEMNVSTLELGDSALYLCASSSGLAPADTQYFGPGTRLTVL.

The rearrangement joins TRBV2 to TRBJ1-4, with TRBD1 as a possible D gene (6 bases). Germline loops: CDR1 SNHLY, CDR2 FYNNEI. With 4 bases removed from V and 8 bases from J, the gap between germline ends came to 20 bases. The CDR3 has 16 residues. Written as DNA, the CDR3 is TGTGCCAGCAGTGCCAGCCAGGGGCTCCGTGGGGAAAAACTGTTTTTT. As protein: CASSASQGLRGEKLFF.

V is TRBV6-2 or TRBV6-3 and J is TRBJ1-1, with TRBD1 matching over 7 bases. The ends lost 6 bases at V and 5 bases at J; junction bases unmatched: 15. CDR1 is MNHEY and CDR2 is SVGEGT in the germline V gene. The CDR3 length is 16 residues. CDR3 residues: CASRPMGQPSGTEAFF. The CDR3 DNA reads TGTGCCAGCAGGCCTATGGGACAGCCCTCAGGGACTGAAGCTTTCTTT.

V gene TRBV5-1 combines with J gene TRBJ2-2; TRBD2 matches at 14 bases. V lost 1 base and J lost 6; bases outside the gene matches: 8. Germline assignment: CDR1 SGHRS and CDR2 YFSETQ. This CDR3 has 18 amino acids. The CDR3 region is CASSLRGLAGVVAGELFF. The CDR3 coding sequence is TGCGCCAGCAGCTTGAGGGGACTAGCGGGAGTCGTGGCCGGGGAGCTGTTTTTT.

The V and J genes are TRBV6-5 and TRBJ1-2; D possibly corresponds to TRBD1 (5 bases). Looked up from germline, CDR1 is MNHEY and CDR2 is SVGAGI. The CDR3 totals 15 residues. Between the trimmed V and J ends, which lost 0 bases and 1 base, there was a span of 9 bases. Written as DNA, the CDR3 is TGTGCCAGCAGTTACTCTCGGGGGAATAACTATGGCTACACCTTC. It yields the protein CASSYSRGNNYGYTF.

This chain connects TRBV9 to TRBJ1-3, with D tentatively TRBD1 (5 bases). This CDR3 is 14 amino acids long. The V gene's germline CDR1 is SGDLS and CDR2 YYNGEE. Trimming removed 0 bases from V and 8 bases from J, with 12 bases in between. The CDR3 DNA follows: TGTGCCAGCAGCGTAGAACAGGCGGGGGACACCATATATTTT. Its translation is CASSVEQAGDTIYF.

The chain recombines TRBV5-8 with TRBJ1-1; 10 nucleotides match TRBD1. This CDR3 spans 16 amino acids. CDR1 and CDR2 (germline): SGHTS, YDEGEE. Germline trimming cut 3 bases from V and 3 bases from J; bases unmatched to any gene: 8. CDR3 in DNA: TGTGCCAGCAGCTCGGGACAGGGGATTTTGGACACTGAAGCTTTCTTT. This translates into CASSSGQGILDTEAFF.

V is TRBV2 and J is TRBJ1-4; D might be TRBD1 (5 bases). The germline V gene encodes CDR1 SNHLY and CDR2 FYNNEI. The length of the CDR3 is 13 residues. The V end was cut by 7 bases, the J end by 10 bases, with 16 bases between. CDR3 protein: CASTYRRGVKLFF. CDR3 sequence (DNA): TGTGCCAGCACTTATCGCCGGGGGGTAAAACTGTTTTTT.

This chain connects TRBV11-2 to TRBJ1-1; D is perhaps TRBD1 (6 bases). Trimming stripped 4 bases from V and 1 base from J, with 7 bases between. The length of the CDR3 is 13 residues. In germline, CDR1 is SGHAT, CDR2 FQNNGV. DNA for the CDR3: TGTGCCAGCAGCTCGGACAGGAACACTGAAGCTTTCTTT. It yields the protein CASSSDRNTEAFF.

The chain combines TRBV5-1 with TRBJ2-5; 10 nucleotides line up with TRBD1. Germline values: CDR1 SGHRS, CDR2 YFSETQ. This CDR3 has 14 residues. V shed 7 bases, J shed 5 bases, and the junction held 8 bases outside the gene matches. This CDR3 reads CASSGQGTKETQYF. Written as DNA, the CDR3 is TGCGCCAGCTCGGGACAGGGGACGAAGGAGACCCAGTACTTC. The entire variable domain, with the rest obtained from reference TRBV5-1 and TRBJ2-5, is as follows: KAGVTQTPRYLIKTRGQQVTLSCSPISGHRSVSWYQQTPGQGLQFLFEYFSETQRNKGNFPGRFSGRQFSNSRSEMNVSTLELGDSALYLCASSGQGTKETQYFGPGTRLLVL.

The chain couples TRBV19 to TRBJ2-5, with D perhaps matching TRBD2 (6 bases). Germline V gives CDR1 LNHDA, CDR2 SQIVND (reference sequence). The CDR3 loop spans 14 amino acids. V was trimmed by 0 bases and J by 7 bases, leaving 12 bases between them. The CDR3 spells CASSIEGVRGTQYF. CDR3 bases: TGTGCCAGTAGTATAGAAGGGGTGCGGGGGACCCAGTACTTC.

V usage is TRBV5-1 and J usage is TRBJ1-2, with a weak D call TRBD1 (5 bases). This CDR3 comprises 14 residues. V lost 0 bases to trimming and J lost 3 bases, with 9 bases between them. CDR1 is SGHRS, CDR2 YFSETQ, per germline. In nucleotides, the CDR3 is TGCGCCAGCAGCTTGGCTCGGGGGGACTATGGCTACACCTTC. Protein: CASSLARGDYGYTF.

This clone has only one observation. The chain recombines TRBV7-5 with TRBJ1-5. TRBV7-5 is a pseudogene. The CDR3 consists of 17 residues. CDR3 sequence: CARSLEQQGGLNQPQHF. The DNA of the CDR3 is TGTGCCAGAAGCTTAGAACAGCAAGGGGGACTAAATCAGCCCCAGCATTTT.

The CDR3 sequence: CSVDAPWQGNTEAFF. CDR3 sequence (DNA): TGCAGCGTTGATGCCCCCTGGCAGGGCAACACTGAAGCTTTCTTT. V gene TRBV29-1 combines with J gene TRBJ1-1; D is possibly TRBD1 (5 bases). This CDR3 comprises 15 residues. V was pared by 3 bases and J by 2 bases, with 16 bases between. CDR1 is SQVTM, CDR2 ANQGSEA, per germline.